The clone carrying this TCR beta chain was seen a single time. The source of the sample is a study of technical replicates of blood from several donors. The CDR3 has 12 amino acids. TCRdb keeps only in-frame clones here, not all; method: immunoSEQ multiplex PCR. The table lists under 95,000 clones, around 92% of them singletons. Sequencing was performed on T cells isolated from PBMCs. The TCR sequence derives from a human donor in good health. The J gene is TRBJ2-7, the V gene TRBV21-1; the table's D call, TRBD2, was not checked against the DNA. TRBV21-1 is labeled a pseudogene. The DNA of the CDR3 is TGTGCCAGCAGCAGCGGGGGGCACGAGCAGTACTTC. This encodes CASSSGGHEQYF.